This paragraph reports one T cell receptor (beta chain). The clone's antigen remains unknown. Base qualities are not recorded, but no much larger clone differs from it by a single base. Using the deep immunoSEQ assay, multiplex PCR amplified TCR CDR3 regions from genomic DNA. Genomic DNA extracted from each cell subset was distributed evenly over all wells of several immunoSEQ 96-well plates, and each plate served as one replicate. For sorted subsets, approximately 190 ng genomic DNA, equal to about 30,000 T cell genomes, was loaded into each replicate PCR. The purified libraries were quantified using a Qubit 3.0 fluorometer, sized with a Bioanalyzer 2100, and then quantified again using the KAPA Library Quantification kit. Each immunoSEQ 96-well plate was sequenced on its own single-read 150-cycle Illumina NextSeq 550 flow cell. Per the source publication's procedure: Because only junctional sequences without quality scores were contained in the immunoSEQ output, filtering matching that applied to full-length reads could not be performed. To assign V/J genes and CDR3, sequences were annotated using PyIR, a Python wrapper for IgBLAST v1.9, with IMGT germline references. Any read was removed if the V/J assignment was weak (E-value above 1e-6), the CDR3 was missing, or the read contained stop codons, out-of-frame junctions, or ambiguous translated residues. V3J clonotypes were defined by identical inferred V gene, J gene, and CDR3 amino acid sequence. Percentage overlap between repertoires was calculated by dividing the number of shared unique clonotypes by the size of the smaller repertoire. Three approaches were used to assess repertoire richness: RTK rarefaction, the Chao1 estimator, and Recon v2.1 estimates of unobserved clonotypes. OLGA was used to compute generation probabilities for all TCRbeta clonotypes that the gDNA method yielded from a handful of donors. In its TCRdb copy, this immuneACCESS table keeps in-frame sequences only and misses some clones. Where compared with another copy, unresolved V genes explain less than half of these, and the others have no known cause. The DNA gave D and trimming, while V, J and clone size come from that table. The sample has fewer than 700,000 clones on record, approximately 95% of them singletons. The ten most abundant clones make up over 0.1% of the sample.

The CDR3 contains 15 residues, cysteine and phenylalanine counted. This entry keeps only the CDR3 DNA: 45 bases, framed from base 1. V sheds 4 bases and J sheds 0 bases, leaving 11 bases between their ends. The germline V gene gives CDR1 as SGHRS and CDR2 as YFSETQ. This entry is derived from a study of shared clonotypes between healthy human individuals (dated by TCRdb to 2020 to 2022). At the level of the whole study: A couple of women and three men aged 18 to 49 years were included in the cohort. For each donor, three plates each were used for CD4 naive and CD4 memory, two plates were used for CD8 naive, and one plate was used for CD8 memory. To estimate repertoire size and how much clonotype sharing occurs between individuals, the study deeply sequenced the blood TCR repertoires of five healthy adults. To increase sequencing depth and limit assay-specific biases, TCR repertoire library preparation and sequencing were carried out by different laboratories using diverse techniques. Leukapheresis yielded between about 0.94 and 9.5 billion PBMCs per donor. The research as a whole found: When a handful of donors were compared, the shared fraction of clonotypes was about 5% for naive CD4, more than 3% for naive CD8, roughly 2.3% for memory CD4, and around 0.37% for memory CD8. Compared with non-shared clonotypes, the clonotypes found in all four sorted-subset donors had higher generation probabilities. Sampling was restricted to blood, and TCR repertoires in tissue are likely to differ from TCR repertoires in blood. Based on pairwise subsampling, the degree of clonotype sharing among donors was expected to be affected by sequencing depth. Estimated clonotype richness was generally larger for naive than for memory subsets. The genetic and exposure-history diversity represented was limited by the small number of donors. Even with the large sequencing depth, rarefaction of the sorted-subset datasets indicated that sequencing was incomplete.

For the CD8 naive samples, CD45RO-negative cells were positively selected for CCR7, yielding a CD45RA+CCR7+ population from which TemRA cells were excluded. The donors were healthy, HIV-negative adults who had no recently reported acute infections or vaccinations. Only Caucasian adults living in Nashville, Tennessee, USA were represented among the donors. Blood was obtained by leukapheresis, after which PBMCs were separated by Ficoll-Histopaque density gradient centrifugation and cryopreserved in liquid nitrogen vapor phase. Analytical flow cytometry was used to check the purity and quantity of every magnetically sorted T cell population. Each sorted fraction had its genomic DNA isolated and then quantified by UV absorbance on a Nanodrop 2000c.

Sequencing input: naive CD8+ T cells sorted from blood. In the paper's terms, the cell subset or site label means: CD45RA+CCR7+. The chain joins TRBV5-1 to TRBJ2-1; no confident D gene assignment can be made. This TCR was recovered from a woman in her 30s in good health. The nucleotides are TGCGCCAGCAGCACACGTCCGAGCTCCTACAATGAGCAGTTCTTC. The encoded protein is CASSTRPSSYNEQFF.